The clone carrying this T cell receptor (beta chain) has at least ten counts. The antigen is not known. This record belongs to a study of metastatic and nonmetastatic thyroid tumors. Study-wide context: Patients with malignant and benign thyroid disease provided blood and tumor or nodule tissue, whose repertoires were compared. General study points: For both blood and tumor, malignant thyroid tumors reportedly showed significantly higher TCR beta diversity than benign nodules did.

There were no patients who had received any treatment before thyroid surgery. The CDR3 runs 12 residues. From germline, CDR1 is GTSNPN and CDR2 SVGIG (reference sequence). V lost 4 bases and J lost 5, with 11 bases in between. Methods used by the authors: Clinicopathological groups differed in CDR3, with these differences serving to build a distant-metastasis classifier for papillary thyroid cancer. MiXCR reprocessed the PCR reads for TCRdb. TCRdb's processing, not the authors', yielded these V and J calls. Among tens of thousands of clones, about 20% were seen once, and the ten largest hold about 3.9%.

The chain carries TRBV30 and TRBJ2-5; D is undetermined. The sequenced sample was blood. This clonotype was sampled from a female donor with papillary thyroid cancer or a benign thyroid nodule (not recorded which). Some clones in this sample may be carry-over from other donors' samples. CDR3 amino acids: CAWNTGSETQYF. The CDR3 nucleotides are TGTGCCTGGAATACCGGGTCGGAGACCCAGTACTTC.